This TCR beta chain originates from a study of radiotherapy plus CTLA-4 blockade in lung cancer (dated by TCRdb to 2017 to 2018). For the study in its entirety: Objective responses were observed in about 17% of enrolled patients, and disease control was achieved in around 30%. On the study overall, not on this receptor specifically: The strongest predictors of response, as reported, were early dynamic changes in blood T cell clones along with a rise in serum interferon-beta after radiation. TCR clones derived from tumors expanded in peripheral blood after treatment with radiotherapy and ipilimumab.

Comments on this clone: It lacks a known antigen. No much larger clonotype is one base removed from it; base qualities were not supplied.

The study tested focal radiation therapy combined with CTLA-4 blockade (ipilimumab) in patients with chemo-refractory metastatic non-small-cell lung cancer. The germline V gene supplies CDR1 SGHDT and CDR2 YYEEEE. Including cysteine and phenylalanine, the CDR3 has 19 amino acids. Of all the DNA, just the CDR3 is kept, 57 bases in frame from base 1. Trimming costs V 0 bases and J 9 bases, and their ends lie 25 bases apart. Receptor amplification or capture employed the immunoSEQ multiplex PCR assay. TCRdb's version of the immuneACCESS table is confined to in-frame rearrangements and falls short of the full clone set. An unresolved V gene accounts for under half of the shortfall where checked; the remainder is of unknown origin. Counted in this sample were under 50,000 clones; about 86% of them appeared once. About 22% of the sample is taken by the ten largest.

The origin of this receptor is a human donor with non-small cell lung cancer whose response to radiotherapy plus ipilimumab could not be evaluated. The specimen was peripheral blood, collected from a patient treated with radiotherapy plus ipilimumab. The receptor chain draws on TRBV5-6 and TRBJ1-6; the D segment could be TRBD1, given 5 matching bases. The base sequence is TGTGCCAGCAGCTTGGCCGGCGGGGCCCGGGCAGGCATTGGTTCACCCCTCCACTTT. Its protein reads: CASSLAGGARAGIGSPLHF.